The sequence of this T cell receptor beta chain was determined in a study of blood T cell repertoires in COVID-19. In the study overall: The origin of the acute and convalescent COVID-19 samples was the United States, Italy and Spain. Sample material is recorded as cDNA or gDNA derived from T cells, B-cell-depleted T cells, or PBMCs.

In the original processing: By means of reference gene primer amplification, nucleated cell counts were estimated. The table came from immunoSEQ multiplex PCR; TCRdb's copy has only in-frame clones and leaves some out. The V and J calls and the clone size are those of that table, but D and trimming were determined from the DNA. Here the sample spans over 150,000 clones, 80% to 90% being singletons. The CDR3 contains 15 residues. Germline CDR1 is GTSNPN and CDR2 is SVGIG (reference sequence). Trimming stripped 5 bases from V and 4 bases from J, with 18 bases between. The origin of this receptor is a young man with acute or convalescent COVID-19. The sequenced sample consisted of peripheral blood. The rearrangement joins TRBV30 to TRBJ1-3; D is unclear. The CDR3 nucleotides are TGTGCCTGGGGGCGGTCTCCGAGACCCGGAAACACCATATATTTT. This gives the protein CAWGRSPRPGNTIYF. The full variable domain, rest sourced from reference TRBV30 and TRBJ1-3, is SQTIHQWPATLVQPVGSPLSLECTVEGTSNPNLYWYRQAAGRGLQLLFYSVGIGQISSEVPQNLSASRPQDRQFILSSKKLLLSDSGFYLCAWGRSPRPGNTIYFGEGSWLTVV.